These T cell receptor beta chains were read from a single sample in a study of cytomegalovirus exposure and HLA in healthy donors. Method: immunoSEQ multiplex PCR; TCRdb's copy keeps in-frame clones and lacks some. The data hold approximately 50,000 clones, with approximately 80% observed a single time. The source material was PBMCs. Receptors originate from a young man in good health and CMV-seronegative. Both conserved end residues are part of each CDR3. A D gene is named only where the DNA matches it firmly. Clone size is given for some rows only: seen once, a few or many times, or a class if the clone is expanded.

d_gene	j_gene	abundance	v_gene	CDR3aa	CDR3nt
NA	TRBJ1-6	NA	TRBV4-3	CASSQEGVALHF	TGCGCCAGCAGCCAAGAGGGAGTAGCCCTCCACTTT
NA	TRBJ2-7	NA	TRBV5-1	CASSLVSAAYEQYF	TGCGCCAGCAGCTTGGTTTCGGCGGCCTACGAGCAGTACTTC
NA	TRBJ2-7	NA	TRBV9	CASSVAPEAVSYEQYF	TGTGCCAGCAGCGTAGCCCCGGAGGCGGTCTCCTACGAGCAGTACTTC
NA	TRBJ2-7	NA	TRBV7-9	CASSLLASEQYF	TGTGCCAGCAGCTTACTAGCAAGCGAGCAGTACTTC
TRBD1	TRBJ2-2	NA	TRBV29-1	CSAVRGRKSNTGELFF	TGCAGCGCCGTCAGGGGGCGAAAATCGAACACCGGGGAGCTGTTTTTT
NA	TRBJ2-7	NA	TRBV27	CASSLGRVSYEQYF	TGTGCCAGCAGTTTGGGCAGAGTCTCCTACGAGCAGTACTTC
TRBD2	TRBJ2-2	few	TRBV10-3	CAISLLAGANTGELFF	TGTGCCATCAGTCTTCTAGCGGGAGCGAACACCGGGGAGCTGTTTTTT
TRBD1	TRBJ2-7	few	TRBV7-2	CASSPRQGAYEQYF	TGTGCCAGCAGCCCAAGACAGGGAGCCTACGAGCAGTACTTC
NA	TRBJ2-3	NA	TRBV14	CASSPAGLALDTQYF	TGTGCCAGCAGCCCAGCCGGGCTAGCACTAGATACGCAGTATTTT
TRBD1	TRBJ1-5	few	TRBV10-3	CASGDRNQPQHF	TGTGCCTCGGGGGACAGGAATCAGCCCCAGCATTTT
NA	TRBJ2-1	NA	TRBV7-2	CASSSGAGGEQFF	TGTGCCAGCAGCTCTGGCGCCGGCGGTGAGCAGTTCTTC
NA	TRBJ1-2	NA	TRBV5-4	CASSPSEPRNGYTF	TGTGCCAGCAGCCCCTCTGAACCCAGGAATGGCTACACCTTC
NA	TRBJ1-1	NA	TRBV5-1	CASSLRGAEAFF	TGCGCCAGCAGCTTGCGGGGTGCTGAAGCTTTCTTT
NA	TRBJ1-3	NA	TRBV11-1	CASSLTPSGNTIYF	TGTGCCAGCAGCCTCACTCCCTCTGGAAACACCATATATTTT
TRBD2	TRBJ2-2	NA	TRBV2	CASRAGVANTGELFF	TGTGCCAGCAGAGCGGGGGTCGCGAACACCGGGGAGCTGTTTTTT
TRBD2	TRBJ2-3	NA	TRBV7-6	CASSSTRLAGGQDTQYF	TGTGCCAGCAGCTCCACTCGACTAGCGGGGGGGCAGGATACGCAGTATTTT
TRBD1	TRBJ2-6	NA	TRBV7-6	CASSSGTDNVLTF	TGTGCCAGCAGCTCCGGGACAGACAACGTCCTGACTTTC
TRBD2	TRBJ2-1	NA	TRBV4-2	CASSQDRLAGGEQFF	TGTGCCAGCAGCCAAGACCGACTAGCGGGGGGGGAGCAGTTCTTC
NA	TRBJ1-3	NA	TRBV19	CASSISDSSSGNTIYF	TGTGCCAGTAGTATAAGCGACAGCAGCTCTGGAAACACCATATATTTT
TRBD1	TRBJ2-6	NA	TRBV5-1	CASSSYPGGAGSGANVLTF	TGCGCCAGCAGCTCGTACCCAGGGGGCGCGGGCTCTGGGGCCAACGTCCTGACTTTC
TRBD1	TRBJ2-5	once	TRBV4-3	CASSQSYRGVQETQYF	TGCGCCAGCAGCCAATCGTACAGGGGGGTTCAAGAGACCCAGTACTTC
NA	TRBJ1-5	NA	TRBV19	CASSLRQNQPQHF	TGTGCCAGTAGTCTCCGACAGAATCAGCCCCAGCATTTT
NA	TRBJ2-5	NA	TRBV5-1	CASSSGGAQETQYF	TGCGCCAGCAGCTCCGGCGGGGCCCAAGAGACCCAGTACTTC
TRBD1	TRBJ1-2	NA	TRBV5-4	CASSAGQGGPTTNYGYTF	TGTGCCAGCAGCGCCGGACAGGGGGGTCCCACTACCAACTATGGCTACACCTTC
TRBD1	TRBJ2-2	once	TRBV5-6	CASLGQANTGELFF	TGTGCCAGCTTGGGACAGGCGAACACCGGGGAGCTGTTTTTT
NA	TRBJ1-6	once	TRBV7-9	CASSRIQGEYPLHF	TGTGCCAGCAGCCGGATACAGGGAGAGTACCCCCTCCACTTT
TRBD2	TRBJ2-1	NA	TRBV11-2	CASSPRTSGSPLFYNEQFF	TGTGCCAGCAGCCCCCGGACTAGCGGGAGCCCACTTTTCTACAATGAGCAGTTCTTC
TRBD1	TRBJ1-3	once	TRBV7-6	CASSPDRGRNTIYF	TGTGCCAGCAGCCCCGACAGGGGAAGAAACACCATATATTTT
NA	TRBJ2-6	NA	TRBV14	CASSQGLGANVLTF	TGTGCCAGCAGCCAAGGCCTAGGGGCCAACGTCCTGACTTTC
NA	TRBJ2-5	NA	TRBV6-6	CASSPLRGYQETQYF	TGTGCCAGCAGTCCCTTAAGAGGGTACCAAGAGACCCAGTACTTC
TRBD2	TRBJ2-3	NA	TRBV5-1	CASSPAGGGARTDTQYF	TGCGCCAGCAGCCCCGCGGGGGGAGGGGCCCGAACAGATACGCAGTATTTT
NA	TRBJ1-1	once	TRBV19	CASSSLGTQRNTEAFF	TGTGCCAGTAGTTCCCTTGGGACTCAAAGGAACACTGAAGCTTTCTTT
NA	TRBJ1-2	NA	TRBV4-3	CASSLGEAGDYGYTF	TGCGCCAGCAGCCTCGGCGAGGCAGGGGACTATGGCTACACCTTC
NA	TRBJ2-2	NA	TRBV19	CAQGRDTGELFF	TGTGCCCAGGGGCGAGACACCGGGGAGCTGTTTTTT
TRBD2	TRBJ2-3	NA	TRBV6-1	CASSGRGGTSTDTQYF	TGTGCCAGCAGTGGGCGGGGGGGGACAAGCACAGATACGCAGTATTTT
NA	TRBJ1-1	NA	TRBV2	CASSVSSPGEAFF	TGTGCCAGCTCGGTTTCCTCACCAGGTGAAGCTTTCTTT
NA	TRBJ2-7	NA	TRBV12-1	CASSFETSGRAYEQYF	TGTGCCAGCAGCTTTGAAACTAGCGGGAGGGCCTACGAGCAGTACTTC
NA	TRBJ1-1	few	TRBV4-3	CASSHSGLFTEAFF	TGCGCCAGCAGCCACAGTGGCCTTTTCACTGAAGCTTTCTTT
NA	TRBJ2-3	NA	TRBV19	CASSIGGGATDTQYF	TGTGCCAGTAGTATAGGAGGGGGGGCTACAGATACGCAGTATTTT
NA	TRBJ2-1	NA	TRBV7-6	CASSMEGSYNEQFF	TGTGCCAGCAGCATGGAGGGGAGCTACAATGAGCAGTTCTTC
TRBD2	TRBJ2-7	NA	TRBV27	CASSLRRGAYEQYF	TGTGCCAGCAGTTTGAGGCGGGGGGCCTACGAGCAGTACTTC
TRBD2	TRBJ2-5	NA	TRBV7-9	CASTRAGGRETQYF	TGTGCCAGCACTCGAGCGGGGGGTAGAGAGACCCAGTACTTC
TRBD2	TRBJ2-6	NA	TRBV9	CASSVVLGGDSGANVLTF	TGTGCCAGCAGCGTAGTGTTGGGGGGGGACTCTGGGGCCAACGTCCTGACTTTC
NA	TRBJ1-1	NA	TRBV29-1	CSACRGTDTEAFF	TGCAGCGCCTGCAGGGGTACGGACACTGAAGCTTTCTTT
NA	TRBJ2-2	many	TRBV4-1	CASSPRSSGNTGELFF	TGCGCCAGCAGCCCCCGGAGTAGCGGGAACACCGGGGAGCTGTTTTTT
NA	TRBJ1-1	few	TRBV6-9	CASSPRTAGDTEAFF	TGTGCCAGCAGTCCTCGGACGGCGGGGGACACTGAAGCTTTCTTT
TRBD1	TRBJ2-2	NA	TRBV4-2	CASSQGTGALNTGELFF	TGTGCCAGCAGCCAAGGGACAGGGGCGCTCAACACCGGGGAGCTGTTTTTT
NA	TRBJ1-2	NA	TRBV7-3	CASSSGTQGGGYTF	TGTGCCAGCAGCTCTGGGACACAAGGGGGTGGCTACACCTTC
NA	TRBJ1-6	NA	TRBV7-2	CASSLLQGSSPLHF	TGTGCCAGCAGCTTACTACAGGGATCTTCACCCCTCCACTTT
TRBD1	TRBJ1-4	NA	TRBV7-9	CASSRGQGATDEKLFF	TGTGCCAGCAGCCGGGGACAGGGGGCCACCGATGAAAAACTGTTTTTT
TRBD1	TRBJ1-2	once	TRBV10-3	CAIRPGQGDYGYTF	TGTGCCATCAGACCGGGACAGGGCGACTATGGCTACACCTTC
TRBD2	TRBJ2-1	NA	TRBV7-9	CASSPVRLAGKENEQFF	TGTGCCAGCAGCCCCGTGCGACTAGCGGGAAAGGAAAATGAGCAGTTCTTC
NA	TRBJ2-3	NA	TRBV7-8	CASSLSAGAADTQYF	TGTGCCAGCAGCTTGTCGGCAGGGGCTGCAGATACGCAGTATTTT
TRBD1	TRBJ1-2	NA	TRBV6-1	CATWTGASRGYTF	TGTGCCACCTGGACAGGGGCGTCCCGGGGCTACACCTTC
TRBD2	TRBJ2-7	NA	TRBV19	CASSTLLASYEQYF	TGTGCCAGTAGTACCCTACTAGCGTCCTACGAGCAGTACTTC
TRBD1	TRBJ1-5	NA	TRBV7-9	CASSQSGQGSNQPQHF	TGTGCCAGCAGCCAATCGGGACAGGGTAGCAATCAGCCCCAGCATTTT
TRBD1	TRBJ1-5	NA	TRBV7-9	CASSLGAGQGFNQPQHF	TGTGCCAGCAGCTTAGGGGCGGGACAGGGGTTTAATCAGCCCCAGCATTTT
TRBD2	TRBJ2-5	NA	TRBV29-1	CSVGVAGEYQETQYF	TGCAGCGTTGGGGTAGCGGGGGAGTACCAAGAGACCCAGTACTTC
NA	TRBJ2-1	NA	TRBV15	CATSRRNEQFF	TGTGCCACCAGTAGGAGGAATGAGCAGTTCTTC
TRBD1	TRBJ2-1	NA	TRBV6-5	CASRDRQGPYNEQFF	TGTGCCAGCAGGGACAGACAGGGCCCCTACAATGAGCAGTTCTTC